This TCR beta chain was identified in a study of cytomegalovirus exposure and HLA in healthy donors. Points from the study as a whole: Sequencing probably produced one cluster of sequence variants that were highly shared.

In regard to this clone: Its antigen is unidentified.

The PCR contained 60 Vbeta and 13 Jbeta primers. Generated by immunoSEQ multiplex PCR, the TCRdb table keeps only in-frame clones and is missing some. The sample contains 150,000 to 200,000 clones, about 80% of which appear only once. V was shortened by 0 bases and J by 0 bases, with 15 bases between the two germline ends. Germline values: CDR1 LGHNA, CDR2 YNFKEQ. The CDR3 sequence is 18 residues long. This sequence was found in a woman in her thirties in good health and CMV-seropositive. The V gene is TRBV4-2, the J gene TRBJ2-1, with D perhaps matching TRBD2 (6 bases). Sequenced material: PBMCs. CDR3 DNA sequence: TGTGCCAGCAGCCAAGAGTGGGGAGGCAGCGCCTCCTACAATGAGCAGTTCTTC. This sequence encodes CASSQEWGGSASYNEQFF.